The 24 T cell receptor beta chains below come from one sample, sequenced in a study of cytotoxic CD8 clonotypes in ibrutinib-treated CLL. Here immunoSEQ multiplex PCR was the method, and the copy in TCRdb shows in-frame clones only, minus some. The sample lists about 19,000 clones; over 75% were seen once. This specimen consisted of PBMCs, obtained before ibrutinib treatment. These receptors were taken from a human donor with chronic lymphocytic leukemia.

V is TRBV6-1 and J is TRBJ1-5; 7 bases agree with TRBD1. The germline V gene has CDR1 MNHNS and CDR2 SASEGT. The trim removed 6 bases at V and 1 base at J, leaving 6 bases unmatched. This CDR3 is built from 15 residues. CDR3 bases: TGTGCCAGCAGGAGAACAGGGGAAAGCAATCAGCCCCAGCATTTT. Translation: CASRRTGESNQPQHF.

The V gene is TRBV7-2, the J gene TRBJ2-7; perhaps TRBD1 as D (6 bases). Germline-derived CDR1 and CDR2 are SGHTA and FQGNSA. Trimming pared 1 base from V and 3 bases from J, leaving 16 bases between. CDR3 length equals 16 residues. CDR3: CASSLGRGRMDYEQYF. CDR3 in DNA: TGTGCCAGCAGCTTAGGCAGGGGAAGGATGGACTACGAGCAGTACTTC.

V gene TRBV11-3 combines with J gene TRBJ2-5; tentatively, D is TRBD2 (6 bases). The CDR3 sequence is 17 residues long. Germline lookup yields CDR1 SGHNT and CDR2 YENEEA. Trimming stripped 3 bases from V and 4 bases from J, with 21 bases between. The DNA for the CDR3 is TGTGCCAGCAGCTTTAGGCCAGCGGGCTCATGGGGAGAGACCCAGTACTTC. This encodes CASSFRPAGSWGETQYF.

The J gene is TRBJ1-5, the V gene TRBV28; 8 nucleotides agree with TRBD1. The CDR3 sequence is 15 residues long. CDR1 and CDR2 (germline): MDHEN, SYDVKM. V shed 6 bases and J 6 bases; nucleotides not matched to a gene: 10. The CDR3 bases are TGTGCCAGCAGCTGGGGAGACAGGGGAAGTCAGCCCCAGCATTTT. This codes for CASSWGDRGSQPQHF.

This CDR3 reads CASSLGRLAGQRSYEQYF. The DNA for the CDR3 is TGCGCCAGCAGCTTGGGTCGACTTGCAGGGCAACGTTCCTACGAGCAGTACTTC. V gene TRBV5-1 combines with J gene TRBJ2-7; D may be TRBD1 (5 bases). Trimming pared 0 bases from V and 1 base from J, leaving 20 bases between. Germline values: CDR1 SGHRS, CDR2 YFSETQ. The length of the CDR3 is 18 residues.

This rearrangement joins TRBV30 to TRBJ1-2, with D hard to call. The germline gives CDR1 GTSNPN, CDR2 SVGIG (reference sequence). The CDR3 covers 11 residues. Trimming stripped 4 bases from V and 5 bases from J, with 8 bases between. The CDR3 reads CAWNTEYGYTF. The CDR3 DNA reads TGTGCCTGGAACACAGAGTATGGCTACACCTTC.

This clone was counted a single time. The V and J genes are TRBV4-1 and TRBJ1-3; 7 nucleotides align to TRBD1. From germline, CDR1 is MGHRA and CDR2 YSYEKL. Germline trimming cut 4 bases from V and 0 bases from J; bases unmatched to any gene: 6. The CDR3 length is 16 residues. The CDR3 DNA reads as TGCGCCAGCAGCCTCAACCGGGACAGCTCTGGAAACACCATATATTTT. Protein product: CASSLNRDSSGNTIYF.

V gene TRBV9 combines with J gene TRBJ2-2, with D tentatively TRBD1 (6 bases). The V and J ends lost 0 bases and 2 bases respectively, with 8 bases between them. CDR3 length: 15 residues. Germline V gene lookup returns CDR1 SGDLS and CDR2 YYNGEE. The CDR3 bases are TGTGCCAGCAGCGTAGAACAGGGAAACACCGGGGAGCTGTTTTTT. Translating it yields CASSVEQGNTGELFF.

The CDR3 here is CATSTGGLETQYF. The CDR3 region has the DNA TGTGCCACCTCGACAGGGGGCCTAGAGACCCAGTACTTC. The chain combines TRBV19 with TRBJ2-5; 10 bases are a match to TRBD1. This CDR3 is built from 13 residues. From germline, CDR1 is LNHDA and CDR2 SQIVND (reference sequence). V shed 10 bases, J shed 4 bases, and the junction held 6 bases outside the gene matches.

The chain links TRBV27 to TRBJ1-5; possibly TRBD1 for D (5 bases). Looked up from germline, CDR1 is MNHEY and CDR2 is SMNVEV (reference sequence). Trimming took 1 base from V and 5 from J, leaving 9 bases between them. This CDR3 spans 14 amino acids. The CDR3 DNA follows: TGTGCCAGCAGTTTATGGGGACGCGATCAGCCCCAGCATTTT. It is translated as CASSLWGRDQPQHF.

The chain is built from TRBV28 and TRBJ1-2; weak D call: TRBD1 (5 bases). Trimming pared 4 bases from V and 6 bases from J, leaving 12 bases between. Germline CDR1 reads MDHEN; CDR2 reads SYDVKM. The CDR3 sequence is 13 residues long. The CDR3 DNA reads TGTGCCAGCAGTTCCCAGGGTATTGATGGCTACACCTTC. This sequence encodes CASSSQGIDGYTF.

Comments on this clone: Relative to the germline gene, one junction end is altered; a read error may explain this. The chain is built from TRBV7-3 and TRBJ2-1, with D possibly matching TRBD2 (5 bases). This CDR3 is built from 16 residues. In germline, CDR1 is SGHTA, CDR2 FQGTGA. CDR3 amino acids: CASSLTRELPPGEQFF. CDR3 in DNA: TGTGCCAGCAGTTTAACCCGGGAACTCCCGCCCGGTGAGCAGTTCTTC.

V usage is TRBV14 and J usage is TRBJ1-1, with D tentatively TRBD1 (5 bases). There are 14 residues in the CDR3. Trimming took 0 bases from V and 5 from J, leaving 10 bases between them. CDR1 SGHDN and CDR2 FVKESK come from the germline V gene. The CDR3 DNA is TGTGCCAGCAGCCAAGACAGGGTTGATACTGAAGCTTTCTTT. Translation gives CASSQDRVDTEAFF.

This clone is categorized as medium-sized (0.01 to 0.1%). This rearrangement joins TRBV27 to TRBJ1-5; unclear D gene. The ends were cut back, 0 bases at V and 4 bases at J, with 10 bases in the middle. The V gene's germline CDR1 is MNHEY and CDR2 SMNVEV (reference sequence). The CDR3 consists of 15 residues. The DNA for the CDR3 is TGTGCCAGCAGTTTATCGATTCGGAATAATCAGCCCCAGCATTTT. Its translation: CASSLSIRNNQPQHF.

The J gene is TRBJ2-5, the V gene TRBV7-9; D is unresolved. This CDR3 spans 11 amino acids. Trimming took off 5 bases at V and 3 bases at J, with 4 bases between the two ends. The V gene's germline CDR1 is SEHNR and CDR2 FQNEAQ (reference sequence). CDR3 region: CASSTEETQYF. CDR3 DNA: TGTGCCAGCAGCACGGAAGAGACCCAGTACTTC.

The count of this clone is one. The V and J genes are TRBV6-5 and TRBJ2-5, with a weak D call TRBD2 (5 bases). Trimming cost V 6 bases and J 6 bases, with 17 bases left between them. Germline V gene sequence: CDR1 MNHEY, CDR2 SVGAGI. This CDR3 is built from 14 residues. The CDR3 sequence: CASRFLDGGQTQYF. CDR3 DNA: TGTGCCAGCAGATTCCTGGATGGCGGGCAGACCCAGTACTTC.

The genes are TRBV21-1 and TRBJ2-5; the table calls TRBD2, which could not be checked here. TRBV21-1 is a documented pseudogene. The CDR3 has 14 residues. The CDR3 protein is CASSKVGGGKTQYF. CDR3 in DNA: TGTGCCAGCAGCAAGGTAGGCGGGGGGAAGACCCAGTACTTC.

J is TRBJ1-1 and V is TRBV27, with 7 positions matching TRBD1. CDR1 and CDR2 from the germline V gene are MNHEY and SMNVEV (reference sequence). V shed 9 bases and J 1 base; nucleotides not matched to a gene: 5. The length of the CDR3 is 13 residues. Here the CDR3 reads CASLDRENTEAFF. CDR3 DNA sequence: TGTGCCAGTTTAGACAGGGAGAACACTGAAGCTTTCTTT.

This clone has just one count. The V gene is TRBV7-2, the J gene TRBJ2-5; 8 nucleotides line up with TRBD2. Germline CDR1 and CDR2: SGHTA and FQGNSA. The trim removed 5 bases at V and 1 base at J, leaving 6 bases unmatched. This CDR3 contains 15 residues. The chain's CDR3 is CASSRTGGSQETQYF. The CDR3 coding sequence is TGTGCCAGCAGCCGCACGGGGGGGAGCCAAGAGACCCAGTACTTC.

The CDR3 spells CASRPGPLYGYTF. The CDR3 coding sequence is TGTGCCAGCAGGCCGGGACCCCTCTATGGCTACACCTTC. This chain links TRBV6-5 with TRBJ1-2, with D perhaps TRBD1 (5 bases). V dropped 6 bases and J dropped 4 bases, with 12 bases sitting between them. Germline CDR1 is MNHEY and CDR2 is SVGAGI. The CDR3 extends over 13 amino acids.

This chain uses TRBV4-3 with TRBJ2-5; no clear D gene. Germline-derived CDR1 and CDR2 are LGHNA and YSLEER. V was clipped by 4 bases and J by 2 bases, with 17 bases between them. The CDR3 sequence is 16 residues long. CDR3 loop: CASSPEGRGTQETQYF. The CDR3 DNA reads as TGCGCCAGCAGCCCTGAAGGTCGAGGTACTCAAGAGACCCAGTACTTC.

J is TRBJ1-2 and V is TRBV9; tentatively, D is TRBD1 (5 bases). The V end lost 4 bases, the J end lost 2 bases, and 12 bases lay between the germline ends. Germline values: CDR1 SGDLS, CDR2 YYNGEE. CDR3 size: 14 residues. The CDR3 protein is CASSTRGGNYGYTF. DNA for the CDR3: TGTGCCAGCAGCACCCGGGGGGGGAACTATGGCTACACCTTC.

This clone was found a few times. The rearrangement joins TRBV5-4 to TRBJ2-1, with a weak D call TRBD1 (6 bases). The V and J ends lost 0 bases and 10 bases respectively, with 11 bases between them. The V gene's germline CDR1 is SGHNT and CDR2 YYREEE (reference sequence). This CDR3 region has 13 residues. The CDR3 here is CASSLDGGGEQFF. DNA of the CDR3: TGTGCCAGCAGCTTGGATGGGGGCGGGGAGCAGTTCTTC.

The chain has TRBV28 and TRBJ1-4, with TRBD1 identical over 9 bases. The CDR3 runs to 15 residues. Germline assignment: CDR1 MDHEN and CDR2 SYDVKM. J lost 7 bases, V lost 4 bases, and 7 bases had no gene match. Here the CDR3 reads CASSSWTGVGEKLFF. Written as DNA, the CDR3 is TGTGCCAGCAGTTCGTGGACAGGGGTTGGTGAAAAACTGTTTTTT.